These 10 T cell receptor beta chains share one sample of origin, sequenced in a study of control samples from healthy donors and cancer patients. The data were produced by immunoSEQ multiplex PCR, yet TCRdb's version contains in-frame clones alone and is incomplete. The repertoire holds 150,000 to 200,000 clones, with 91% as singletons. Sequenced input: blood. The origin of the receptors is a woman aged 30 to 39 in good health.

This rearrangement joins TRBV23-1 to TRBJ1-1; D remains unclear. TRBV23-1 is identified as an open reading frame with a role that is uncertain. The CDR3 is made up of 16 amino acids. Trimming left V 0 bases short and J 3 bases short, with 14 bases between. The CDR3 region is CASSQSFGQRYTEAFF. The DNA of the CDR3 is TGCGCCAGCAGTCAATCGTTCGGCCAGCGTTACACTGAAGCTTTCTTT.

The DNA for the CDR3 is TGTGCCAGCAGCCCCCGGGACAGGGGGGATACGCAGTATTTT. Its protein is CASSPRDRGDTQYF. The chain joins TRBV7-3 to TRBJ2-3, with 11 bases matching TRBD1. The CDR3 is 14 amino acids. V was pared by 5 bases and J by 6 bases, with 4 bases of the junction left unmatched. Germline CDR1 and CDR2: SGHTA and FQGTGA.

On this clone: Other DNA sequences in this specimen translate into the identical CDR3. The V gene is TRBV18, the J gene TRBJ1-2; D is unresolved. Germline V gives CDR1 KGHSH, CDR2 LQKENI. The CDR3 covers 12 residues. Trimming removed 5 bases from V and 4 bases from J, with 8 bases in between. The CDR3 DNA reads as TGTGCCAGCTCATCCGACACCTATGGCTACACCTTC. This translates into CASSSDTYGYTF.

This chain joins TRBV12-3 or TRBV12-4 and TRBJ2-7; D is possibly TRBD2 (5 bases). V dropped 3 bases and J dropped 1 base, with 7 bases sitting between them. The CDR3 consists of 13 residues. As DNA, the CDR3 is TGTGCCAGCAGTTTTACGGGGTCCTACGAGCAGTACTTC. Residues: CASSFTGSYEQYF.

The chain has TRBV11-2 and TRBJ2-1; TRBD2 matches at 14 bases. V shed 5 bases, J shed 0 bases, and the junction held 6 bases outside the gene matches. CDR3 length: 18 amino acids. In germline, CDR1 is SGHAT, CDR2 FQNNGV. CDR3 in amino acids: CASSPRTSGRSSYNEQFF. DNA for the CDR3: TGTGCCAGCAGCCCGAGGACTAGCGGGAGGAGCTCCTACAATGAGCAGTTCTTC.

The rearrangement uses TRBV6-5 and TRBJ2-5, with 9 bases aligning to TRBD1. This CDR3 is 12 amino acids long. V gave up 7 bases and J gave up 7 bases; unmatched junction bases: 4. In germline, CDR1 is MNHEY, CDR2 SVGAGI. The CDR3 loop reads CASKQGAGTQYF. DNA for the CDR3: TGTGCCAGCAAACAGGGGGCCGGGACCCAGTACTTC.

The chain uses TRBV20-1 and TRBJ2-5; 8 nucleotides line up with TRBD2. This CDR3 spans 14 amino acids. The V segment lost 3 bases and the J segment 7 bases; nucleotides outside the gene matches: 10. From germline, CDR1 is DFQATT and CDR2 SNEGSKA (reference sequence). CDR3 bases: TGCAGTGCTAGTCCCGGGAGGGCCGGGTTGACCCAGTACTTC. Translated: CSASPGRAGLTQYF.

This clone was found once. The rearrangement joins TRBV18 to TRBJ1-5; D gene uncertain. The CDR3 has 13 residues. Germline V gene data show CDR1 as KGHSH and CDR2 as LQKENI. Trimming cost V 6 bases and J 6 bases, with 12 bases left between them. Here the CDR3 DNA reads TGTGCCAGCTCCCCCGCGGGGAGTCAGCCCCAGCATTTT. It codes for CASSPAGSQPQHF. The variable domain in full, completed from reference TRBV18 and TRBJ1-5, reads NAGVMQNPRHLVRRRGQEARLRCSPMKGHSHVYWYRQLPEEGLKFMVYLQKENIIDESGMPKERFSAEFPKEGPSILRIQQVVRGDSAAYFCASSPAGSQPQHFGDGTRLSIL.

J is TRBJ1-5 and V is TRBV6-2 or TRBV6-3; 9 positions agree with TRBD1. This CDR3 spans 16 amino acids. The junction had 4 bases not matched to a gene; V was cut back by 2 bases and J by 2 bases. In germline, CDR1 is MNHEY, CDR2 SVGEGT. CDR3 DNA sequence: TGTGCCAGCAGTTACCCACGGACAGGGGGCAATCAGCCCCAGCATTTT. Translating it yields CASSYPRTGGNQPQHF.

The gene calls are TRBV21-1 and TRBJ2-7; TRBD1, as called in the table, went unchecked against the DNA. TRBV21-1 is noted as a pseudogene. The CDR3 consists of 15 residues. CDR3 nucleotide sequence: TGTGCCAGCAGCAAAGGGGCAGGTCCCTCCTACGAGCAGTACTTC. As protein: CASSKGAGPSYEQYF.